The entry below gives a single TCR beta chain sequence along with its context. This clonotype was observed a handful of times. Its recognized antigen is unknown. It has no much larger one-base neighbor in the sample; base qualities were not kept. Inclusive of the bounding cysteine and phenylalanine, the CDR3 is 16 residues long. Only the CDR3 part of the read is kept: 48 bases, read in frame from the first base. According to the germline V gene, CDR1 reads SGHVS and CDR2 reads FNYEAQ. Clipping removes 0 bases from V and 5 bases from J, with 7 as the unmatched junction base count. Sequencing instrument: Illumina NovaSeq 6000. cDNA libraries for TCRalpha and TCRbeta were prepared by 5'RACE using constant-segment primers, with sample barcodes and unique molecular identifiers added. RNA was extracted from every sample with Trizol reagent. Library amplification was performed in two PCR steps, and a second sample barcode and Illumina TruSeq adapters were introduced in the second step. Libraries were sequenced on an Illumina NovaSeq with 2 x 150 bp paired-end reads. In the authors' own workflow: With migec v1.2.7, reads were demultiplexed and then collapsed into UMI-guided consensus sequences. With mixcr v2.1.11, UMI consensuses were aligned to TRA and TRB V and J templates and assembled into clonotypes. Expanded or contracted clonotypes were those called significant by both edgeR and NoisET, with noise models trained on biological replicates. edgeR calls used a false discovery rate-adjusted p below 0.01 and a log2 fold-change threshold of 1. As an exploratory analysis of dynamics, max-normalized trajectories of the 1000 most abundant clonotypes were examined by PCA with hierarchical clustering. Separately sequenced CD4+ and CD8+ repertoires were used to assign the CD4 or CD8 phenotype of responding clones. The public reads were run again by TCRdb, first through fastp at Q25 and then through MiXCR, and only productive beta chains were kept. Each CDR3 protein appears once, grouped with its most common genes and DNA. For this entry, the V and J calls and clone size follow TCRdb and not the study's own pipeline. Present in this sample are about 320,000 distinct CDR3 sequences, around an eighth of which were seen just once. The top ten constitute 20% to 25% of the sample.

Ficoll-Paque density gradient centrifugation was the method used to isolate PBMCs. This sample is drawn from a study of T-cell memory formation after mild COVID-19 (dated by TCRdb to the early 2020s). About the investigation overall: TCR sequence clusters from the two donors were found to be largely donor specific. Longitudinal TCRalpha and TCRbeta repertoire sequencing tracked T-cell clones expanding and contracting after mild COVID-19 in a couple of donors. The cohort was made up of two young adult volunteers, one female and one male, who were previously healthy.

General findings and caveats noted by the study authors: Clones contracting from day 15 to 85 had balanced CD4/CD8 phenotypes, while a second wave expanding from day 15 to 37 was biased towards CD4+. Contracting CD4+ clones appeared mostly in the CM and EM memory subsets, whereas CD8+ clones were enriched in EMRA. SARS-CoV-2 specificity was not confirmed for the second-wave clones peaking on day 37. Only a couple of mild cases were covered in the study, and larger cohorts including severe cases with pre-infection samples were considered necessary. The detection of some responding clones in pre-infection memory suggests that pre-existing cross-reactive memory T cells joined the SARS-CoV-2 response.

The TCR originated in a man between 18 and 29 years old who had mild COVID-19 (a few samples of this study predate the infection). The sample titles of this study are shuffled in the database, so cell type and time point are left out; the donor was told from shared clones. The sequence joins TRBV7-6 to TRBJ2-5; a stretch of 9 junction bases matches TRBD1. What was sequenced was PBMCs or a T cell subset sorted from them (not recorded which). The CDR3 here reads CASSLAPQGAGETQYF. The nucleotide sequence is TGTGCCAGCAGCTTAGCGCCACAGGGGGCGGGTGAGACCCAGTACTTC.